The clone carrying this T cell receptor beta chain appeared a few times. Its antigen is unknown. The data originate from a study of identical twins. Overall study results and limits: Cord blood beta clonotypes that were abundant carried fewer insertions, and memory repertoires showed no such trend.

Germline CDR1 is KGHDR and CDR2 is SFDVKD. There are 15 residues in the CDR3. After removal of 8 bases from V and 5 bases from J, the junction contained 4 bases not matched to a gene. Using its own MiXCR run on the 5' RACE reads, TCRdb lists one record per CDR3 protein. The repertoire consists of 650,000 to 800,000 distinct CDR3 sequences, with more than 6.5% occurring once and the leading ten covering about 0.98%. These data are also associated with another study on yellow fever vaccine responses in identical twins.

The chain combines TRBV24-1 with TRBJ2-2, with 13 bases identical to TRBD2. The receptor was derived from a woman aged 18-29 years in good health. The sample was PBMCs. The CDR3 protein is CATILAGGPTGELFF. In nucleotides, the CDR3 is TGTGCCACCATACTAGCGGGAGGGCCTACCGGGGAGCTGTTTTTT.